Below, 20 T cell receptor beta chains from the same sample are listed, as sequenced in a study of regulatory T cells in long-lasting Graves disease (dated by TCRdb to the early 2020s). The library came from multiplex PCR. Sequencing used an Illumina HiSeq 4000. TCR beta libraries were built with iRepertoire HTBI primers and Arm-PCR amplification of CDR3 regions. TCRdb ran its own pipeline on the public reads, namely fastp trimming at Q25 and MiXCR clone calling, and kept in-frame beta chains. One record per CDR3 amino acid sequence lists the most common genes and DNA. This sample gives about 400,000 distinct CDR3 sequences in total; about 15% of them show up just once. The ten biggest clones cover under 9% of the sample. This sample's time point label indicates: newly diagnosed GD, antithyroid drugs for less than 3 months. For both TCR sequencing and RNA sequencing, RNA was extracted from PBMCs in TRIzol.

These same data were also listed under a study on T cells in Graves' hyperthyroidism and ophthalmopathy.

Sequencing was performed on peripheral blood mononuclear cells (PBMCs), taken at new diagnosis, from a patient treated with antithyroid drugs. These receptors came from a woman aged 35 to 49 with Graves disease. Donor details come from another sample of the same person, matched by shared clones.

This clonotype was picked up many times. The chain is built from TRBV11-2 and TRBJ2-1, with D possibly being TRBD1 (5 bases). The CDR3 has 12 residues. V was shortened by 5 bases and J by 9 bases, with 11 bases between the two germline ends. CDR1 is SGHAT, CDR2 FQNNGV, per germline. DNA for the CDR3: TGTGCCAGCAGCCCGGTTCAGGGTGAGCAGTTCTTC. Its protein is CASSPVQGEQFF.

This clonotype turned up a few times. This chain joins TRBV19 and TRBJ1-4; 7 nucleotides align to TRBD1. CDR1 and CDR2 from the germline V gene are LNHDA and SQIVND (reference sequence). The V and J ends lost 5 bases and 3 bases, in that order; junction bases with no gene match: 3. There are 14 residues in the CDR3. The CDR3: CASSRDSPNEKLFF. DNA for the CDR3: TGTGCCAGTAGTCGGGACAGCCCTAATGAAAAACTGTTTTTT.

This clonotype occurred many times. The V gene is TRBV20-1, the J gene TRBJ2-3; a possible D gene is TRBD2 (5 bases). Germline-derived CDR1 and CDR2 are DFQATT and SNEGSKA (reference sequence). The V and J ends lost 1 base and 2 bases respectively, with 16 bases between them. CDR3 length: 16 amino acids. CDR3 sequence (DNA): TGCAGTGCTAGAGGTCTGGGTTTGGGAGACACAGATACGCAGTATTTT. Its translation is CSARGLGLGDTDTQYF.

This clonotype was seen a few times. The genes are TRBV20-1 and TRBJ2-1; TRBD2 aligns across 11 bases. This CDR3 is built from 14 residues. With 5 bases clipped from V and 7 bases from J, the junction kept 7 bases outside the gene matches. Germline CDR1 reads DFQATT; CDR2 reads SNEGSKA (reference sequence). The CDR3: CSAFVLAGDNEQFF. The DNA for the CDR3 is TGCAGTGCTTTCGTACTAGCGGGAGATAATGAGCAGTTCTTC.

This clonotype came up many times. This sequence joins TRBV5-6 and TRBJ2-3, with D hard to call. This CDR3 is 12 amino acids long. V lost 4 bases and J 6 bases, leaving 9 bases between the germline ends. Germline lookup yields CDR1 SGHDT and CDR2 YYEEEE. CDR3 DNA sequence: TGTGCCAGCAGCCCCGGAGCCGATACGCAGTATTTT. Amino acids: CASSPGADTQYF.

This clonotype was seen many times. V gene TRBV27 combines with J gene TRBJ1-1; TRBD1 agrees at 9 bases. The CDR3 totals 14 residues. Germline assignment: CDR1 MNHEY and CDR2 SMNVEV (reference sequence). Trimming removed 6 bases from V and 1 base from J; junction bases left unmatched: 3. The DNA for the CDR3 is TGTGCCAGCAGCTCGACAGGGGGGAACACTGAAGCTTTCTTT. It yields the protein CASSSTGGNTEAFF.

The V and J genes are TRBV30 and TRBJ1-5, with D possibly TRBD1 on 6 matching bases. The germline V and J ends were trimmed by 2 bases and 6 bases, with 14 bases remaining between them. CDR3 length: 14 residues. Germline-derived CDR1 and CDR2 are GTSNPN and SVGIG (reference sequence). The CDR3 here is CAWSPRGGRQPQHF. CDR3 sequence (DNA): TGTGCCTGGAGTCCCAGGGGAGGTCGTCAGCCCCAGCATTTT. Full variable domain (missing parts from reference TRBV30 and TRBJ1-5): SQTIHQWPATLVQPVGSPLSLECTVEGTSNPNLYWYRQAAGRGLQLLFYSVGIGQISSEVPQNLSASRPQDRQFILSSKKLLLSDSGFYLCAWSPRGGRQPQHFGDGTRLSIL.

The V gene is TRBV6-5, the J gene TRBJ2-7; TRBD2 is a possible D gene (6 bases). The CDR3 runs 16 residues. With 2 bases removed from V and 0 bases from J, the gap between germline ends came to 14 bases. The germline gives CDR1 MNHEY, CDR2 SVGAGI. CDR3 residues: CASSYGASDPSYEQYF. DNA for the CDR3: TGTGCCAGCAGTTACGGGGCTAGCGACCCCTCCTACGAGCAGTACTTC.

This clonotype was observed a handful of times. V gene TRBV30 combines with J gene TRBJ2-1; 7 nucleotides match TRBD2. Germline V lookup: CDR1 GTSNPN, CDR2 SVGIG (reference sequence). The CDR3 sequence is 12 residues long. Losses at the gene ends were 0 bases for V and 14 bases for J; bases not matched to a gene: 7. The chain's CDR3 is CAWSVWGRAKFF. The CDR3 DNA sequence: TGTGCCTGGAGTGTATGGGGGAGGGCGAAGTTCTTC.

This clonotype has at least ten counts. CDR3 sequence: CAWSFGRAGNTIYF. CDR3 DNA: TGTGCCTGGAGTTTTGGCAGGGCTGGAAACACCATATATTTT. The chain is built from TRBV30 and TRBJ1-3; D possibly corresponds to TRBD1 (5 bases). In germline, CDR1 is GTSNPN, CDR2 SVGIG (reference sequence). The CDR3 runs to 14 residues. The ends were cut back, 2 bases at V and 2 bases at J, with 10 bases in the middle.

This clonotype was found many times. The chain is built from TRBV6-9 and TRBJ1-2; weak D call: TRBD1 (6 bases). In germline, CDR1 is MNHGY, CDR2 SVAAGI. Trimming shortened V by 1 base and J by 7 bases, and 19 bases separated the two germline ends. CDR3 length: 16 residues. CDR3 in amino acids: CASSYFVARTVLGYTF. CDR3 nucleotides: TGTGCCAGCAGTTATTTTGTTGCGAGGACAGTCCTTGGCTACACCTTC.

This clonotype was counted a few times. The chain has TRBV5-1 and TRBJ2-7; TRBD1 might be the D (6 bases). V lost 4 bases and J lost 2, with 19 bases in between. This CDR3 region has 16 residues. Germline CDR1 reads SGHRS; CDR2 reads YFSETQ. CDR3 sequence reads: CASSVGADSSPYEQYF. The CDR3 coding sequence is TGCGCCAGCAGCGTTGGGGCGGACAGTTCTCCCTACGAGCAGTACTTC.

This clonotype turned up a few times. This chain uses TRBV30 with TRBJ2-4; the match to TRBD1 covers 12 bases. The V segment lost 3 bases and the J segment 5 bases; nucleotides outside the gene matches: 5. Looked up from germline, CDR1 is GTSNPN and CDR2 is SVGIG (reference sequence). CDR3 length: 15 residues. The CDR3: CAWRPGTGGENIQYF. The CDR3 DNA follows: TGTGCCTGGAGACCCGGGACAGGGGGCGAAAACATTCAGTACTTC.

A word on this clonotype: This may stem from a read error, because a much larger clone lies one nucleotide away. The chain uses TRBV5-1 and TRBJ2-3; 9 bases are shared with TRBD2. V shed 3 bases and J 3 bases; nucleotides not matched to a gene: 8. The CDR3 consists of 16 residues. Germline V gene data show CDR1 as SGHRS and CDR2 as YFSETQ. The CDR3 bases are TGCGCCAGCAGCTACGGCATAGCGGGAGATACAGATACGCAGTATTTT. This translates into CASSYGIAGDTDTQYF.

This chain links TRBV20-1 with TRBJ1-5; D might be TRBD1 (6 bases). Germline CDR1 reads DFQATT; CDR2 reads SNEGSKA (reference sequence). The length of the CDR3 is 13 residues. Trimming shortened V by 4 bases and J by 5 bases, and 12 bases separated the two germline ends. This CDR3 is CSATRDNDQPQHF. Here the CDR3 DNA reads TGCAGTGCTACCCGGGACAACGATCAGCCCCAGCATTTT.

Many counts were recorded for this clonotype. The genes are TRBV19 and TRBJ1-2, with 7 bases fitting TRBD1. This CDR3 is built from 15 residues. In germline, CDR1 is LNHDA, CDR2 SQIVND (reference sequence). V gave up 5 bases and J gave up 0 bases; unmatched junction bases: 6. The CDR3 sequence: CASSQGQLANYGYTF. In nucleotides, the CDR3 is TGTGCCAGTAGTCAGGGACAGCTAGCTAACTATGGCTACACCTTC.

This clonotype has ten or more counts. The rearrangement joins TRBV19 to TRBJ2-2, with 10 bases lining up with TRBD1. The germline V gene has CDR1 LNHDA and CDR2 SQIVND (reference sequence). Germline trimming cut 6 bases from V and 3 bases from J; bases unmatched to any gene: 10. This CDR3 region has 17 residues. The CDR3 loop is CASRLGAGTGDTGELFF. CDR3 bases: TGTGCCAGTAGGCTAGGTGCCGGGACAGGGGACACCGGGGAGCTGTTTTTT.

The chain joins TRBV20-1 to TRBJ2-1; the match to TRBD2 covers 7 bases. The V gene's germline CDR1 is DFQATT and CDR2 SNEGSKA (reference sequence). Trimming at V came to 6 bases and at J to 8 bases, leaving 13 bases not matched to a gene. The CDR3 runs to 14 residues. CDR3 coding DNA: TGCAGTGCCCCCCAGCGGGAAGAGGTCCATGAGCAGTTCTTC. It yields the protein CSAPQREEVHEQFF.

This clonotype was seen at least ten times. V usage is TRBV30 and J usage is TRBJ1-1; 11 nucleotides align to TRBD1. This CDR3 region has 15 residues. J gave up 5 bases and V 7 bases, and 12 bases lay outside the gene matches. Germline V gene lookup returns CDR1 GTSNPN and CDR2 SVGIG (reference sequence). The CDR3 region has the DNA TGTGCCTACCTACCGGGACAGGGGGATCGGACTGAAGCTTTCTTT. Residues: CAYLPGQGDRTEAFF.

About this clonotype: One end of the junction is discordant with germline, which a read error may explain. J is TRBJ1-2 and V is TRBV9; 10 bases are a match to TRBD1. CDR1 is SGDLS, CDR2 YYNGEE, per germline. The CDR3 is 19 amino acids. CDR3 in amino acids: CASSGLSRDRGILNHGYTF. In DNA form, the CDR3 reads TGTGCCAGCAGCGGCCTGTCCCGGGACAGGGGAATTCTTAACCATGGCTACACCTTC.